This is a list of T cell receptor beta chains from one sample in a study of T cell responses to AZD1222 COVID-19 vaccine. The data were produced by immunoSEQ multiplex PCR, yet TCRdb's version contains in-frame clones alone and is incomplete. The sample lists around 100,000 clones, approximately 91% occurring once. Source: peripheral blood, taken on day 0 of AZD1222 vaccination. The origin of the receptors is an adult in good health. CDR3s include the opening cysteine and the closing phenylalanine or tryptophan. D genes are given only for firm matches.

v_call: TRBV19
j_call: TRBJ2-7
d_call: TRBD1
cdr3_aa: CASSHQTPGTVGEQYF
cdr3_nt: TGTGCCAGTAGTCACCAAACCCCCGGGACAGTTGGCGAGCAGTACTTC

v_call: TRBV9
j_call: TRBJ1-3
d_call: NA
cdr3_aa: CASSVGHTGNTIYF
cdr3_nt: TGTGCCAGCAGCGTAGGACATACTGGAAACACCATATATTTT

v_call: TRBV27
j_call: TRBJ1-6
d_call: NA
cdr3_aa: CASSGRFWNSPLHF
cdr3_nt: TGTGCCAGCAGCGGGAGATTTTGGAATTCACCCCTCCACTTT

v_call: TRBV6-6
j_call: TRBJ1-4
d_call: TRBD1
cdr3_aa: CASSKQGQPNEKLFF
cdr3_nt: TGTGCCAGCAGTAAACAGGGGCAACCTAATGAAAAACTGTTTTTT

v_call: TRBV5-1
j_call: TRBJ2-7
d_call: TRBD1
cdr3_aa: CASSPWGQGSYEQYF
cdr3_nt: TGCGCCAGCAGCCCTTGGGGACAGGGCTCCTACGAGCAGTACTTC

v_call: TRBV7-2
j_call: TRBJ2-3
d_call: TRBD2
cdr3_aa: CASSTGTSSDTQYF
cdr3_nt: TGTGCCAGCAGCACGGGGACTAGTTCGGATACGCAGTATTTT

v_call: TRBV18
j_call: TRBJ2-4
d_call: NA
cdr3_aa: CASSPPAGTKNIQYF
cdr3_nt: TGTGCCAGCTCACCACCGGCGGGGACCAAAAACATTCAGTACTTC

v_call: TRBV11-1
j_call: TRBJ2-3
d_call: TRBD1
cdr3_aa: CASSLAGTGGTDTQYF
cdr3_nt: TGTGCCAGCAGCTTAGCGGGGACAGGGGGCACAGATACGCAGTATTTT

v_call: TRBV5-5
j_call: TRBJ1-1
d_call: NA
cdr3_aa: CASSLFESYTEAFF
cdr3_nt: TGTGCCAGCAGCTTATTCGAGAGCTACACTGAAGCTTTCTTT

v_call: TRBV19
j_call: TRBJ1-1
d_call: NA
cdr3_aa: CASSIGLGNTEAFF
cdr3_nt: TGTGCCAGTAGTATAGGGCTGGGGAACACTGAAGCTTTCTTT

v_call: TRBV19
j_call: TRBJ2-1
d_call: NA
cdr3_aa: CASSGLREWSNEQFF
cdr3_nt: TGTGCCAGTAGTGGGCTGAGGGAGTGGAGCAATGAGCAGTTCTTC